One sample yielded the 15 T cell receptor beta chains listed below, sequenced in a study of multiple sclerosis patients with progressive multifocal leukoencephalopathy. Sequencing used immunoSEQ multiplex PCR; TCRdb keeps in-frame clones, though not all of them. The table shows about 31,000 clones, with 80% to 90% occurring only once. Time point specified: time of PML onset. Sequencing was performed on PBMCs, taken from a patient treated with natalizumab. Receptor source: a woman aged 40 to 50 with progressive multifocal leukoencephalopathy.

The rearrangement joins TRBV6-5 to TRBJ2-1; possible D gene TRBD2, 5 bases. Germline CDR1 MNHEY, CDR2 SVGAGI. The V end lost 0 bases, the J end lost 9 bases, and 12 bases lay between the germline ends. The CDR3 length is 14 residues. The CDR3: CASSYSGGEGEQFF. Here the CDR3 DNA reads TGTGCCAGCAGTTACTCGGGCGGCGAGGGTGAGCAGTTCTTC.

This chain connects TRBV9 to TRBJ2-5; D remains ambiguous. There are 13 residues in the CDR3. V lost 0 bases to trimming and J lost 5 bases, with 8 bases between them. Germline V gene sequence: CDR1 SGDLS, CDR2 YYNGEE. Written as DNA, the CDR3 is TGTGCCAGCAGCGTAGATCGGTCGGAGACCCAGTACTTC. Translated, it gives CASSVDRSETQYF. The entire variable domain, with the rest obtained from reference TRBV9 and TRBJ2-5, is as follows: DSGVTQTPKHLITATGQRVTLRCSPRSGDLSVYWYQQSLDQGLQFLIQYYNGEERAKGNILERFSAQQFPDLHSELNLSSLELGDSALYFCASSVDRSETQYFGPGTRLLVL.

The chain carries TRBV5-1 and TRBJ2-2; no firm D call. Germline loops: CDR1 SGHRS, CDR2 YFSETQ. This CDR3 is 15 amino acids long. The V end was cut by 5 bases, the J end by 4 bases, with 15 bases between. The CDR3 sequence: CASSPSGVGTGELFF. CDR3 coding DNA: TGCGCCAGCAGTCCTTCGGGCGTCGGCACCGGGGAGCTGTTTTTT.

V gene TRBV7-6 combines with J gene TRBJ1-1; tentatively, D is TRBD1 (6 bases). The V and J ends lost 4 bases and 2 bases respectively, with 14 bases between them. The CDR3 is 15 amino acids. Germline CDR1 and CDR2: SGHVS and FNYEAQ. CDR3 protein: CASSSGRGANTEAFF. CDR3 sequence (DNA): TGTGCCAGCAGCTCAGGACGGGGGGCAAACACTGAAGCTTTCTTT.

V and J are TRBV21-1 and TRBJ1-1; no DNA check was done on the table's D call, TRBD1. TRBV21-1 counts as a pseudogene. This CDR3 region has 16 residues. The CDR3 loop reads CASSKGVRDMNTEAFF. For the CDR3, the DNA is TGTGCCAGCAGCAAAGGAGTACGGGACATGAACACTGAAGCTTTCTTT.

V usage is TRBV23-1 and J usage is TRBJ1-2; 7 positions match TRBD1. TRBV23-1 is reported as an ORF; its role is uncertain. The CDR3 consists of 14 residues. The V gene end was trimmed by 4 bases and the J gene end by 3 bases; junction bases not matched to a gene: 5. The CDR3 reads CASSPPTGDYGYTF. CDR3 bases: TGCGCCAGCAGTCCTCCCACAGGGGACTATGGCTACACCTTC.

Worth noting for this clone: One end of the junction does not line up with germline, which may come from a read error. The V call is TRBV2, the J call TRBJ2-5; D is unresolved. Germline V CDR1 and CDR2: SNHLY, FYNNEI. The CDR3 length is 13 residues. The chain's CDR3 is CATTPNSQETQYF. The CDR3 bases are TGTGCCACCACCCCCAACAGCCAAGAGACTCAGTACTTC. Full variable domain (missing parts from reference TRBV2 and TRBJ2-5): EPEVTQTPSHQVTQMGQEVILRCVPISNHLYFYWYRQILGQKVEFLVSFYNNEISEKSEIFDDQFSVERPDGSNFTLKIRSTKLEDSAMYFCATTPNSQETQYFGPGTRLLVL.

The gene calls are TRBV7-3 and TRBJ2-7; TRBD2 agrees at 8 bases. The germline V gene encodes CDR1 SGHTA and CDR2 FQGTGA. The V and J ends lost 5 bases and 3 bases, in that order; junction bases with no gene match: 9. The CDR3 runs to 15 residues. The CDR3 loop is CASSPGREGNYEQYF. In DNA form, the CDR3 reads TGTGCCAGCAGCCCCGGGAGGGAGGGGAACTACGAGCAGTACTTC.

The chain links TRBV29-1 to TRBJ1-6, with a tentative D call TRBD1 (5 bases). The CDR3 runs 14 residues. V was pared by 4 bases and J by 10 bases, with 17 bases between. Per germline, CDR1 SQVTM and CDR2 ANQGSEA. The CDR3 DNA is TGCAGCGTTGGGGAGGGACGGGAAGGCTCACCCCTCCACTTT. Translation gives CSVGEGREGSPLHF. Full variable domain (outside the CDR3, taken from reference TRBV29-1 and TRBJ1-6): SAVISQKPSRDICQRGTSLTIQCQVDSQVTMMFWYRQQPGQSLTLIATANQGSEATYESGFVIDKFPISRPNLTFSTLTVSNMSPEDSSIYLCSVGEGREGSPLHFGNGTRLTVT.

The chain recombines TRBV6-1 with TRBJ2-1; 8 nucleotides match TRBD2. This CDR3 comprises 15 residues. The V segment lost 2 bases and the J segment 6 bases; nucleotides outside the gene matches: 6. Germline CDR1 is MNHNS and CDR2 is SASEGT. CDR3 protein: CASSEKASGFNEQFF. The CDR3 nucleotides read TGTGCCAGCAGTGAAAAGGCTAGCGGGTTCAATGAGCAGTTCTTC.

The chain employs TRBV19 and TRBJ1-1; no firm D call. This CDR3 contains 11 residues. CDR1 LNHDA and CDR2 SQIVND come from the germline V gene (reference sequence). Trimming took 7 bases from V and 7 from J, leaving 10 bases between them. Written as DNA, the CDR3 is TGTGCCAGTACTAGGAGGAGTGAAGCTTTCTTT. Translated, it gives CASTRRSEAFF. The complete variable domain, with remaining parts taken from reference TRBV19 and TRBJ1-1, reads DGGITQSPKYLFRKEGQNVTLSCEQNLNHDAMYWYRQDPGQGLRLIYYSQIVNDFQKGDIAEGYSVSREKKESFPLTVTSAQKNPTAFYLCASTRRSEAFFGQGTRLTVV.

V and J are TRBV2 and TRBJ1-5; D gene unclear. With 5 bases removed from V and 4 bases from J, the gap between germline ends came to 9 bases. CDR3 size: 13 residues. Germline assignment: CDR1 SNHLY and CDR2 FYNNEI. Here the CDR3 reads CASSRAENQPQHF. The CDR3 bases are TGTGCCAGCAGTAGGGCAGAGAATCAGCCCCAGCATTTT.

The V and J genes are TRBV4-1 and TRBJ2-7, with D hard to call. This CDR3 comprises 14 residues. Germline V gives CDR1 MGHRA, CDR2 YSYEKL. V was pared by 1 base and J by 1 base, with 8 bases between. This chain's CDR3 is CASSQGTDSYEQYF. CDR3 DNA sequence: TGCGCCAGCAGCCAAGGGACGGATTCCTACGAGCAGTACTTC.

V usage is TRBV10-2 and J usage is TRBJ2-1, with D perhaps given as TRBD1 or TRBD2 (7 bases each). CDR1 WSHSY and CDR2 SAAADI come from the germline V gene. CDR3 length: 14 residues. Trimming cost V 7 bases and J 6 bases, with 16 bases left between them. CDR3 DNA: TGCGCCAGCACCAGACAGGGAGGGGGCAATGAGCAGTTCTTC. Residues: CASTRQGGGNEQFF.

The chain combines TRBV15 with TRBJ1-1; weak D call: TRBD1 (5 bases). Germline V gene lookup returns CDR1 LNHNV and CDR2 YYDKDF (reference sequence). The ends were cut back, 2 bases at V and 7 bases at J, with 14 bases in the middle. The CDR3 extends over 14 amino acids. CDR3 sequence (DNA): TGTGCCACCAGCAGACTTAGTACAGGCGGTGAAGCTTTCTTT. As protein: CATSRLSTGGEAFF.